A single sample gave rise to the 23 T cell receptor beta chains below, sequenced in a study of shared clonotypes between healthy human individuals. The repertoire was sequenced with immunoSEQ multiplex PCR; TCRdb's copy has only in-frame clones and lacks some. Of about 980,000 clones in the sample, over 60% were seen once. What was sequenced was memory CD4+ T cells sorted from blood. Sample subset: CD45RA-negative fraction. The receptor set was obtained from a man in his late teens or twenties in good health.

A few counts support this clone. CDR3 nucleotide sequence: TGCGCCAGCAGCTTGGAGGGGTACTCCTATAATTCACCCCTCCACTTT. The encoded protein is CASSLEGYSYNSPLHF. The gene calls are TRBV5-1 and TRBJ1-6; D is possibly TRBD1 (5 bases). The CDR3 length is 16 residues. V lost 0 bases to trimming and J lost 0 bases, with 7 bases between them. Germline CDR1 SGHRS, CDR2 YFSETQ.

The chain carries TRBV14 and TRBJ2-5; 7 bases fit TRBD2. The germline CDR1 and CDR2 sequences are SGHDN and FVKESK. The CDR3 contains 16 residues. The V gene end was trimmed by 0 bases and the J gene end by 5 bases; junction bases not matched to a gene: 9. The CDR3: CASSQDPLAEWETQYF. The DNA of the CDR3 is TGTGCCAGCAGCCAAGATCCCCTAGCGGAGTGGGAGACCCAGTACTTC. The whole variable domain, filled in from reference TRBV14 and TRBJ2-5, reads EAGVTQFPSHSVIEKGQTVTLRCDPISGHDNLYWYRRVMGKEIKFLLHFVKESKQDESGMPNNRFLAERTGGTYSTLKVQPAELEDSGVYFCASSQDPLAEWETQYFGPGTRLLVL.

The chain has TRBV29-1 and TRBJ1-1; D not resolved. This CDR3 region has 16 residues. The V gene lost 0 bases and the J gene lost 4 bases, with 18 bases spanning the gap. Germline V gene data show CDR1 as SQVTM and CDR2 as ANQGSEA. The CDR3 protein is CSVEELRRAPGTEAFF. CDR3 nucleotides: TGCAGCGTTGAAGAGTTGAGGAGGGCGCCGGGCACTGAAGCTTTCTTT.

The J gene is TRBJ2-3, the V gene TRBV5-8; D assignment may be TRBD1 or TRBD2 (5 bases each). The V end lost 3 bases, the J end lost 3 bases, and 23 bases lay between the germline ends. The germline V gene encodes CDR1 SGHTS and CDR2 YDEGEE. The CDR3 consists of 18 residues. CDR3 in amino acids: CASSWGRDPRAVTDTQYF. In DNA form, the CDR3 reads TGTGCCAGCAGCTGGGGCCGGGACCCACGTGCGGTTACAGATACGCAGTATTTT.

V gene TRBV5-6 combines with J gene TRBJ2-1; 9 positions match TRBD1. The CDR3 has 15 amino acids. The junction had 5 bases not matched to a gene; V was cut back by 5 bases and J by 2 bases. CDR1 is SGHDT, CDR2 YYEEEE, per germline. CDR3 protein: CASRAGTGTYNEQFF. The CDR3 nucleotides are TGTGCCAGCAGGGCCGGGACAGGGACCTACAATGAGCAGTTCTTC.

This rearrangement joins TRBV2 to TRBJ2-2; tentatively, D is TRBD1 or TRBD2 (6 bases each). Per the germline V gene, CDR1 is SNHLY and CDR2 is FYNNEI. V lost 6 bases, J lost 5 bases, and 13 bases lay in between. The CDR3 runs 14 residues. This CDR3 is CASRLGGLTGELFF. The CDR3 DNA reads TGTGCCAGCAGGCTAGGGGGGTTGACCGGGGAGCTGTTTTTT.

V gene TRBV6-1 combines with J gene TRBJ1-2, with D uncertain. Germline values: CDR1 MNHNS, CDR2 SASEGT. The CDR3 spans 12 residues. Between the trimmed V and J ends, which lost 5 bases and 8 bases, there was a span of 12 bases. Here the CDR3 reads CASSPRMGGYTF. The CDR3 nucleotides read TGTGCCAGCAGTCCTCGGATGGGCGGCTACACCTTC.

V gene TRBV29-1 combines with J gene TRBJ2-7; 8 bases fit TRBD1. The CDR3 length is 13 residues. The V gene end was trimmed by 4 bases and the J gene end by 5 bases; junction bases not matched to a gene: 7. Germline lookup yields CDR1 SQVTM and CDR2 ANQGSEA. Here the CDR3 DNA reads TGCAGCGTTGGGGGACAGGCCCCCAACGAGCAGTACTTC. Amino acids: CSVGGQAPNEQYF.

This chain links TRBV5-1 with TRBJ2-4; 7 nucleotides align to TRBD1. The germline CDR1 and CDR2 sequences are SGHRS and YFSETQ. CDR3 size: 15 residues. Unmatched junction bases numbered 2, after V lost 0 bases and J lost 2 bases. Written as DNA, the CDR3 is TGCGCCAGCAGCTTGGAGGGGGCATCCAAAAACATTCAGTACTTC. Its protein is CASSLEGASKNIQYF.

The J gene is TRBJ2-3, the V gene TRBV28, with TRBD1 matching over 7 bases. Germline CDR1 MDHEN, CDR2 SYDVKM. J lost 2 bases, V lost 6 bases, and 14 bases had no gene match. CDR3 length: 17 amino acids. The chain's CDR3 is CASSIGRLQGLTDTQYF. The CDR3 DNA sequence: TGTGCCAGCAGCATTGGAAGGTTACAGGGGCTCACAGATACGCAGTATTTT.

V and J are TRBV11-3 and TRBJ2-3; 7 bases match TRBD1. Germline V gene sequence: CDR1 SGHNT, CDR2 YENEEA. The CDR3 loop spans 16 amino acids. Trimming at V came to 4 bases and at J to 0 bases, leaving 7 bases not matched to a gene. The CDR3 here is CASSSRTRGSTDTQYF. The CDR3 coding sequence is TGTGCCAGCAGCTCGCGGACCAGGGGGAGCACAGATACGCAGTATTTT.

The rearrangement uses TRBV9 and TRBJ2-7; 8 bases fit TRBD2. CDR3 length equals 14 residues. Trimming removed 4 bases from V and 4 bases from J; junction bases left unmatched: 7. Germline CDR1 and CDR2: SGDLS and YYNGEE. CDR3 protein: CASSRGTSIYEQYF. The CDR3 DNA follows: TGTGCCAGCAGCAGGGGGACTAGTATTTACGAGCAGTACTTC.

Points on this clone: The junction and the germline gene differ at one end; a read error may be behind it. The V gene is TRBV18, the J gene TRBJ1-1; no definite D call. This CDR3 is built from 14 residues. CDR1 is KGHSH and CDR2 is LQKENI in the germline V gene. For the CDR3, the DNA is TGTGCCAGTTCACTGGCTATCATGAACACTGAAGCTTTCTTT. Protein product: CASSLAIMNTEAFF.

J is TRBJ1-3 and V is TRBV28; unclear D gene. V dropped 2 bases and J dropped 0 bases, with 8 bases sitting between them. There are 15 residues in the CDR3. CDR1 MDHEN and CDR2 SYDVKM come from the germline V gene. The CDR3 DNA reads as TGTGCCAGCAGTTTAAGCCGAAACTCTGGAAACACCATATATTTT. Translated: CASSLSRNSGNTIYF.

This clone was seen a few times. Within the sample, other DNA sequences also encode this same CDR3. The V call is TRBV28, the J call TRBJ1-2; TRBD1 agrees at 11 bases. This CDR3 comprises 14 residues. V shed 2 bases and J 4 bases; nucleotides not matched to a gene: 0. The germline V gene has CDR1 MDHEN and CDR2 SYDVKM. The CDR3 bases are TGTGCCAGCAGTTTAGGGACAGGGGGCTATGGCTACACCTTC. This translates into CASSLGTGGYGYTF.

The chain combines TRBV27 with TRBJ2-6, with 11 bases matching TRBD1. CDR3 length: 16 amino acids. With 7 bases clipped from V and 3 bases from J, the junction kept 5 bases outside the gene matches. The V gene's germline CDR1 is MNHEY and CDR2 SMNVEV (reference sequence). The chain's CDR3 is CASKRTGGNGANVLTF. The CDR3 DNA follows: TGTGCCAGCAAACGGACAGGGGGCAATGGGGCCAACGTCCTGACTTTC.

V is TRBV2 and J is TRBJ1-5, with a tentative D call TRBD1 (6 bases). The V and J ends lost 6 bases and 7 bases respectively, with 13 bases between them. Germline V CDR1 and CDR2: SNHLY, FYNNEI. The CDR3 runs 13 residues. The CDR3 loop is CASRTGGQQPQHF. The CDR3 region has the DNA TGTGCCAGCAGAACGGGGGGACAACAGCCCCAGCATTTT.

This chain uses TRBV7-8 with TRBJ2-2; D possibly corresponds to TRBD1 (6 bases). The ends were cut back, 4 bases at V and 2 bases at J, with 11 bases in the middle. This CDR3 region has 15 residues. Germline CDR1 SGHVS, CDR2 FQNEAQ. The CDR3 sequence is CASSSWTENTGELFF. The CDR3 bases are TGTGCCAGCAGCTCCTGGACAGAAAACACCGGGGAGCTGTTTTTT.

This clone was counted ten times or more. CDR3 amino acids: CATTQGQGGGYTF. CDR3 nucleotide sequence: TGTGCCACCACACAGGGACAGGGTGGCGGCTACACCTTC. The chain joins TRBV10-3 to TRBJ1-2, with 9 nucleotides matching TRBD1. Germline assignment: CDR1 ENHRY and CDR2 SYGVKD. Germline trimming cut 10 bases from V and 8 bases from J; bases unmatched to any gene: 11. The CDR3 has 13 residues.

V and J are TRBV7-9 and TRBJ1-6, with D tentatively TRBD1 (6 bases). Deletions cut 5 bases from V and 10 bases from J, with 15 bases between. Per the germline V gene, CDR1 is SEHNR and CDR2 is FQNEAQ (reference sequence). The CDR3 covers 14 residues. CDR3 loop: CASSQVGGTSPLHF. The CDR3 DNA is TGTGCCAGCAGCCAGGTAGGGGGGACCTCACCCCTCCACTTT.

The V call is TRBV7-2, the J call TRBJ1-6, with a tentative D call TRBD1 (6 bases). The germline V gene has CDR1 SGHTA and CDR2 FQGNSA. The V end lost 5 bases, the J end lost 8 bases, and 19 bases lay between the germline ends. This CDR3 contains 16 residues. The CDR3 is CASSAEWGAGDSPLHF. Written as DNA, the CDR3 is TGTGCCAGCAGCGCCGAGTGGGGGGCGGGAGATTCACCCCTCCACTTT. Full variable domain (remainder filled in from reference TRBV7-2 and TRBJ1-6): GAGVSQSPSNKVTEKGKDVELRCDPISGHTALYWYRQSLGQGLEFLIYFQGNSAPDKSGLPSDRFSAERTGGSVSTLTIQRTQQEDSAVYLCASSAEWGAGDSPLHFGNGTRLTVT.

This sequence joins TRBV5-1 and TRBJ1-2; 9 bases line up with TRBD1. Unmatched junction bases numbered 10, after V lost 5 bases and J lost 8 bases. CDR3 size: 14 residues. Germline lookup yields CDR1 SGHRS and CDR2 YFSETQ. The CDR3 is CASSTTGGSIGYTF. CDR3 sequence (DNA): TGCGCCAGCAGTACGACAGGGGGTTCAATAGGCTACACCTTC.

This clone was counted at least ten times. This chain connects TRBV28 to TRBJ2-7, with a weak D call TRBD1 (7 bases). Germline V gene lookup returns CDR1 MDHEN and CDR2 SYDVKM. V lost 8 bases and J 2 bases, leaving 19 bases between the germline ends. The CDR3 loop spans 15 amino acids. The CDR3 nucleotides read TGTGCCAGCCTACGGACCAGGGGGGATACCTACGAGCAGTACTTC. Its protein is CASLRTRGDTYEQYF.